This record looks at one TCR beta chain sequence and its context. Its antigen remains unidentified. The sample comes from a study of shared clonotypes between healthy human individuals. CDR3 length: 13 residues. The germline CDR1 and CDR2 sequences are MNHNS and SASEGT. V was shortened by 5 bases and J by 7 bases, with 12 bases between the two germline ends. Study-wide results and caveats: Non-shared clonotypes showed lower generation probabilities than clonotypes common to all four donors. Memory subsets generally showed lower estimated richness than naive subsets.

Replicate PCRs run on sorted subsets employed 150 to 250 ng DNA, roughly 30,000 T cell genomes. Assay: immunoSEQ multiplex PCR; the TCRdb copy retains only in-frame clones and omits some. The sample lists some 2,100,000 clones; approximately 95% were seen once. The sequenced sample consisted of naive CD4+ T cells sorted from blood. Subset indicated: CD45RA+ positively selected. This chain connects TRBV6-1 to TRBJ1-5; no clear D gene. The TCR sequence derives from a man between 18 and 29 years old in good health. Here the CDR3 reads CASSQTQGQPQHF. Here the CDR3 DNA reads TGTGCCAGCAGTCAAACCCAAGGGCAGCCCCAGCATTTT.